This T cell receptor beta chain was recorded in a study of metastatic and nonmetastatic thyroid tumors. Every patient underwent thyroid surgery untreated. Comments on this clone: At one end the junction does not follow the germline gene, possibly because of a read error.

Using MiXCR, TCRdb reanalyzed the PCR reads. The data contain roughly 32,000 clones, 7.4% of them singletons. This clonotype was sampled from a female donor with papillary thyroid cancer or a benign thyroid nodule (not recorded which). Some clones in this sample may be carry-over from other donors' samples. The sample was blood.

The CDR3 region has the DNA TGTGCCTGGAGTGTAGGAGCCTTAAATAATTCACCCATCCACTTT. Protein product: CAWSVGALNNSPIHF. The V and J genes are TRBV30 and TRBJ1-6, with unresolved D. CDR1 and CDR2 from the germline V gene are GTSNPN and SVGIG (reference sequence). The CDR3 has 15 residues.